The sample holds one count of the clone carrying this T cell receptor beta chain. These data originate in a study of control samples from healthy donors and cancer patients. Trimming removed 2 bases from V and 7 bases from J, with 12 bases in between. Germline V lookup: CDR1 MNHNS, CDR2 SASEGT. CDR3 size: 15 residues. Using immunoSEQ multiplex PCR, the repertoire was profiled, and TCRdb retains in-frame clones only, with some absent. Among roughly 100,000 clones listed, more than 90% were seen once. This chain links TRBV6-1 with TRBJ1-6, with unresolved D. This sequence originates from a human donor in good health. The donor label of this sample is uncertain. The sample taken for sequencing was blood. CDR3 in DNA: TGTGCCAGCAGTGAAAACCTCATTGGGAATTCACCCCTCCACTTT. Translating gives CASSENLIGNSPLHF.